Following are 27 T cell receptor beta chains from one sample sequenced in a study of blood T cell repertoires in COVID-19. Some clones are missing from TCRdb's copy, which holds only in-frame ones; the method was immunoSEQ multiplex PCR. This table has under 250,000 clones, approximately 82% appearing once. The specimen sequenced was peripheral blood. The receptors stem from a human donor in a cohort sampled during active COVID-19.

The chain couples TRBV2 to TRBJ2-3; D unclear. The CDR3 totals 15 residues. Germline CDR1 SNHLY, CDR2 FYNNEI. V shed 3 bases and J shed 0 bases, with 10 bases lying between them. CDR3 DNA: TGTGCCAGCAGTGAGGTGCGCACTAGCACAGATACGCAGTATTTT. It translates to CASSEVRTSTDTQYF.

V and J are TRBV5-8 and TRBJ2-1; D is perhaps TRBD2 (5 bases). The CDR3 sequence is 17 residues long. Germline V lookup: CDR1 SGHTS, CDR2 YDEGEE. V was cut by 0 bases and J by 3 bases, with 16 bases left in between. CDR3 sequence reads: CASSLARGGESYNEQFF. CDR3 bases: TGTGCCAGCAGCTTGGCCCGTGGAGGTGAAAGCTACAATGAGCAGTTCTTC.

V gene TRBV27 combines with J gene TRBJ2-7, with TRBD2 as a possible D gene (5 bases). The V and J ends lost 3 bases and 5 bases respectively, with 14 bases between them. The CDR3 loop spans 14 amino acids. From germline, CDR1 is MNHEY and CDR2 SMNVEV (reference sequence). This CDR3 is CASSFTGRAHEQYF. CDR3 coding DNA: TGTGCCAGCAGTTTTACTGGGCGGGCGCACGAGCAGTACTTC.

The chain carries TRBV3-1 (or the pseudogene TRBV3-2) and TRBJ2-1; 7 bases map to TRBD2. Germline assignment: CDR1 LGHDT and CDR2 YNNKEL (reference sequence). The CDR3 is 15 residues long. The V segment lost 5 bases and the J segment 5 bases; nucleotides outside the gene matches: 9. The CDR3 region has the DNA TGTGCCAGCAGCGATACGGCGGGACTACACAATGAGCAGTTCTTC. Translating it yields CASSDTAGLHNEQFF.

The CDR3 sequence is CSASSPAGPQETQYF. DNA for the CDR3: TGCAGTGCTAGTTCGCCAGCGGGACCACAAGAGACCCAGTACTTC. The chain is built from TRBV20-1 and TRBJ2-5; 7 bases align to TRBD2. The germline V gene encodes CDR1 DFQATT and CDR2 SNEGSKA (reference sequence). This CDR3 has 15 residues. With V trimmed by 3 bases and J by 2 bases, 9 bases remained unmatched.

V and J are TRBV6-6 and TRBJ2-7, with TRBD2 matching over 9 bases. Germline V gives CDR1 MNHNY, CDR2 SVGAGI (reference sequence). This CDR3 comprises 14 residues. V dropped 5 bases and J dropped 3; count of bases not matched to a gene: 5. The CDR3 sequence: CASSVGTSNYEQYF. Here the CDR3 DNA reads TGTGCCAGCAGTGTTGGGACTAGCAACTACGAGCAGTACTTC.

CDR3 loop: CASSLTLAGLTDTQYF. The DNA of the CDR3 is TGTGCCAGCAGTTTAACGCTAGCGGGACTCACAGATACGCAGTATTTT. The chain employs TRBV28 and TRBJ2-3; 9 bases line up with TRBD2. Germline assignment: CDR1 MDHEN and CDR2 SYDVKM. After removal of 2 bases from V and 2 bases from J, the junction contained 5 bases not matched to a gene. The CDR3 totals 16 residues. Supplemented by reference TRBV28 and TRBJ2-3, the full variable domain reads DVKVTQSSRYLVKRTGEKVFLECVQDMDHENMFWYRQDPGLGLRLIYFSYDVKMKEKGDIPEGYSVSREKKERFSLILESASTNQTSMYLCASSLTLAGLTDTQYFGPGTRLTVL.

The CDR3 region is CASSWSGTGAYEQYF. The CDR3 bases are TGTGCCAGCAGTTGGTCCGGGACTGGAGCCTACGAGCAGTACTTC. The chain has TRBV28 and TRBJ2-7, with D possibly TRBD2 on 6 matching bases. Germline lookup yields CDR1 MDHEN and CDR2 SYDVKM. V was pared by 4 bases and J by 2 bases, with 15 bases between. The CDR3 totals 15 residues.

V gene TRBV7-9 combines with J gene TRBJ2-1, with TRBD2 matching over 12 bases. CDR1 is SEHNR, CDR2 FQNEAQ, per germline (reference sequence). V lost 5 bases and J lost 7; bases outside the gene matches: 12. This CDR3 comprises 17 residues. The DNA of the CDR3 is TGTGCCAGCAGCCCCGATTATGGACTAGCGGGATATAATGAGCAGTTCTTC. Protein: CASSPDYGLAGYNEQFF.

This sequence joins TRBV3-1 (or the pseudogene TRBV3-2) and TRBJ2-1; 9 bases match TRBD2. The CDR3 spans 16 residues. The germline gives CDR1 LGHDT, CDR2 YNNKEL (reference sequence). Germline trimming cut 0 bases from V and 7 bases from J; bases unmatched to any gene: 7. CDR3 nucleotides: TGTGCCAGCAGCCAAGATAGGGTAGCGGGAGTTAATGAGCAGTTCTTC. Protein product: CASSQDRVAGVNEQFF.

This rearrangement joins TRBV28 to TRBJ1-5; D is perhaps TRBD1 (6 bases). Trimming pared 4 bases from V and 7 bases from J, leaving 17 bases between. There are 15 residues in the CDR3. Per the germline V gene, CDR1 is MDHEN and CDR2 is SYDVKM. The CDR3 region has the DNA TGTGCCAGCAGTTCGAAATTGGGGGGGCTACAGCCCCAGCATTTT. Amino acids: CASSSKLGGLQPQHF.

This rearrangement joins TRBV7-9 to TRBJ2-3, with D hard to call. CDR3 length: 13 residues. V was trimmed by 5 bases and J by 6 bases, leaving 12 bases between them. Germline CDR1 reads SEHNR; CDR2 reads FQNEAQ (reference sequence). CDR3 in amino acids: CASSADYKDTQYF. DNA of the CDR3: TGTGCCAGCAGCGCGGATTATAAGGATACGCAGTATTTT.

The V call is TRBV3-1 (or the pseudogene TRBV3-2), the J call TRBJ1-3; 8 bases line up with TRBD1. The CDR3 spans 17 residues. Germline CDR1 LGHDT, CDR2 YNNKEL (reference sequence). The ends lost 0 bases at V and 2 bases at J; junction bases unmatched: 6. The CDR3 protein is CASSQDWQGATGNTIYF. The DNA of the CDR3 is TGTGCCAGCAGCCAAGATTGGCAGGGGGCTACTGGAAACACCATATATTTT.

V is TRBV5-6 and J is TRBJ2-1; a possible D gene is TRBD2 (5 bases). Germline V gives CDR1 SGHDT, CDR2 YYEEEE. Trimming cost V 5 bases and J 4 bases, with 19 bases left between them. The CDR3 extends over 16 amino acids. The CDR3 sequence: CASRGDIGGFYNEQFF. CDR3 DNA: TGTGCCAGCAGGGGAGATATTGGAGGATTTTACAATGAGCAGTTCTTC.

The CDR3 loop reads CASRTSGRFYYEQYF. CDR3 nucleotides: TGTGCCAGCAGGACTAGCGGGAGGTTCTACTACGAGCAGTACTTC. The genes are TRBV6-5 and TRBJ2-7; 13 nucleotides align to TRBD2. There are 15 residues in the CDR3. Germline loops: CDR1 MNHEY, CDR2 SVGAGI. Trimming at V came to 6 bases and at J to 3 bases, leaving 5 bases not matched to a gene.

The chain carries TRBV7-2 and TRBJ2-3; 11 bases align to TRBD2. The germline V gene encodes CDR1 SGHTA and CDR2 FQGNSA. The CDR3 is 18 residues long. V lost 0 bases and J lost 4; bases outside the gene matches: 9. The chain's CDR3 is CASSLAFSLAGGADTQYF. CDR3 sequence (DNA): TGTGCCAGCAGCTTAGCGTTTTCTCTAGCGGGAGGAGCAGATACGCAGTATTTT.

The rearrangement uses TRBV27 and TRBJ2-3; 11 nucleotides line up with TRBD2. The CDR3 runs to 18 residues. V shed 5 bases and J 0 bases; nucleotides not matched to a gene: 10. The germline CDR1 and CDR2 sequences are MNHEY and SMNVEV (reference sequence). In DNA, the CDR3 is TGTGCCAGCAGTCTACTACTAGCGGGAGACCCTAGCACAGATACGCAGTATTTT. This sequence encodes CASSLLLAGDPSTDTQYF.

This chain links TRBV19 with TRBJ2-1; D possibly corresponds to TRBD1 (6 bases). V shed 4 bases and J shed 6 bases, with 10 bases lying between them. Germline V gene sequence: CDR1 LNHDA, CDR2 SQIVND (reference sequence). The CDR3 runs 13 residues. The CDR3 nucleotides are TGTGCCAGTAGTAGATCACAGGGCAATGAGCAGTTCTTC. Translating gives CASSRSQGNEQFF.

The chain uses TRBV11-2 and TRBJ2-7; 11 nucleotides line up with TRBD2. The J segment lost 7 bases and the V segment lost 2 bases, leaving 10 bases of the junction unmatched. The CDR3 extends over 16 amino acids. Germline V CDR1 and CDR2: SGHAT, FQNNGV. CDR3 residues: CASSLSLTSGRREQYF. The CDR3 DNA reads as TGTGCCAGCAGCTTATCCCTAACTAGCGGGAGACGGGAGCAGTACTTC.

The chain recombines TRBV5-8 with TRBJ1-5; 10 bases are shared with TRBD1. CDR3 length: 16 amino acids. Per germline, CDR1 SGHTS and CDR2 YDEGEE. Trimming took 3 bases from V and 6 from J; bases not matched to a gene: 9. In DNA form, the CDR3 reads TGTGCCAGCAGCTCCGGGACAGGGGTAGTTATTCAGCCCCAGCATTTT. Protein: CASSSGTGVVIQPQHF.

This clone has a single count. V is TRBV18 and J is TRBJ1-2; weak D call: TRBD1 (6 bases). The V end lost 0 bases, the J end lost 2 bases, and 13 bases lay between the germline ends. Germline V gene lookup returns CDR1 KGHSH and CDR2 LQKENI. The CDR3 has 16 amino acids. The CDR3 sequence: CASSPPVSQGNYGYTF. The CDR3 coding sequence is TGTGCCAGCTCACCACCTGTGTCACAGGGAAACTATGGCTACACCTTC.

The rearrangement links TRBV4-1 to TRBJ2-3, with TRBD2 matching 8 bases. Germline V gene sequence: CDR1 MGHRA, CDR2 YSYEKL. Trimming removed 4 bases from V and 0 bases from J; junction bases left unmatched: 6. CDR3 length equals 16 residues. The CDR3 is CASSRAAGVSTDTQYF. The CDR3 DNA reads TGCGCCAGCAGCCGAGCAGCGGGAGTAAGCACAGATACGCAGTATTTT.

The V and J genes are TRBV7-8 and TRBJ1-4, with D hard to call. CDR1 is SGHVS, CDR2 FQNEAQ, per germline. Trimming removed 3 bases at V and 5 bases at J, with 10 bases between. The CDR3 is 14 residues long. CDR3 bases: TGTGCCAGCAGCTTCGGACTCAGGAATGAAAAACTGTTTTTT. Its protein product is CASSFGLRNEKLFF.

This clone was counted once. The chain employs TRBV27 and TRBJ2-3; TRBD1 is a possible D gene (6 bases). CDR3 length: 15 residues. Germline CDR1 MNHEY, CDR2 SMNVEV (reference sequence). V was trimmed by 3 bases and J by 2 bases, leaving 12 bases between them. This CDR3 is CASSFRGRVTDTQYF. In nucleotides, the CDR3 is TGTGCCAGCAGTTTCAGGGGTCGGGTCACAGATACGCAGTATTTT.

J is TRBJ2-7 and V is TRBV5-1, with 9 bases aligning to TRBD1. Germline V gene lookup returns CDR1 SGHRS and CDR2 YFSETQ. V gave up 0 bases and J gave up 7 bases; unmatched junction bases: 8. This CDR3 region has 15 residues. The CDR3 region is CASSLEGTGRKEQYF. The CDR3 DNA reads TGCGCCAGCAGCTTGGAAGGGACAGGGCGGAAGGAGCAGTACTTC. The full variable domain, its missing parts supplied by reference TRBV5-1 and TRBJ2-7, is KAGVTQTPRYLIKTRGQQVTLSCSPISGHRSVSWYQQTPGQGLQFLFEYFSETQRNKGNFPGRFSGRQFSNSRSEMNVSTLELGDSALYLCASSLEGTGRKEQYFGPGTRLTVT.

The chain employs TRBV6-5 and TRBJ1-2; D is undetermined. V was shortened by 0 bases and J by 3 bases, with 8 bases between the two germline ends. Germline assignment: CDR1 MNHEY and CDR2 SVGAGI. The CDR3 spans 14 residues. The CDR3 loop reads CASSYSMRDYGYTF. The DNA for the CDR3 is TGTGCCAGCAGTTACTCGATGCGCGACTATGGCTACACCTTC.

V and J are TRBV11-2 and TRBJ2-7; D is possibly TRBD2 (7 bases). V was trimmed by 5 bases and J by 0 bases, leaving 17 bases between them. Germline loops: CDR1 SGHAT, CDR2 FQNNGV. The CDR3 consists of 16 residues. The CDR3 sequence: CASSPLGGPSSYEQYF. CDR3 DNA: TGTGCCAGCAGCCCCCTCGGGGGGCCCAGCTCCTACGAGCAGTACTTC.